This record concerns one T cell receptor beta chain sequence. The data were taken from a study of shared clonotypes between healthy human individuals. This table comes from immunoSEQ multiplex PCR, and its TCRdb copy is limited to in-frame clones, with some not included. The repertoire includes a few million clones, over 90% of them detected once, and about 0.41% sits in the top ten. The V end was cut by 5 bases, the J end by 8 bases, with 9 bases between. This CDR3 spans 12 amino acids. The germline V gene encodes CDR1 LNHDA and CDR2 SQIVND (reference sequence). The specimen sequenced was naive CD4+ T cells from PBMCs. Subset specified: CD45RA+ positively selected. The TCR sequence derives from a man between 18 and 35 years old in good health. Some clones in this sample may be carry-over from other donors' samples. V is TRBV19 and J is TRBJ1-4; the D is unclear. CDR3 bases: TGTGCCAGTAGTTCGGCGGCCGAAAAACTGTTTTTT. Translated, it gives CASSSAAEKLFF.